This T cell receptor beta chain was observed in a study of graft-versus-host responses after intestinal transplantation. Germline V gene sequence: CDR1 MNHNS, CDR2 SASEGT. CDR3 size: 12 residues. Trimming removed 7 bases at V and 8 bases at J, with 11 bases between. Sequencing used immunoSEQ multiplex PCR; TCRdb keeps in-frame clones, though not all of them. The table shows tens of thousands of clones, with about 94% occurring only once. The sequence came from a human patient who received an intestinal transplant, so some T cells may come from the graft donor. The sample consisted of PBMCs, taken 16 days after intestinal transplant. J is TRBJ1-4 and V is TRBV6-1; no definite D call. The CDR3 DNA is TGTGCCAGCACCCTCTGGGGAGAAAAACTGTTTTTT. Its protein is CASTLWGEKLFF.